The clone carrying this TCR beta chain was observed many times. Time point here: sample taken at primary tumor resection. 72 TRACERx patients with early, untreated non-small cell lung cancer donated samples. TCR cDNA molecules each had a unique molecular identifier. MiXCR, applied by TCRdb to the 5' RACE reads, yields one record per CDR3 protein. The sample has 3,100 or so distinct CDR3 sequences, roughly 7% seen once; the top ten hold 16%. The data are from a study of spatial heterogeneity in lung cancer. As for the study in general: Alpha-chain sequences were detected in numbers that were consistently lower than beta-chain sequences.

The V gene lost 3 bases and the J gene lost 6 bases, with 13 bases spanning the gap. The CDR3 length is 14 residues. CDR1 is SGHVS, CDR2 FQNEAQ, per germline. The chain combines TRBV7-8 with TRBJ2-3; D unclear. The receptor's source is a male donor with early-stage non-small cell lung cancer. Material: normal lung tissue next to the tumor, obtained at surgery. For the CDR3, the DNA is TGTGCCAGCAGCTTCTCCGCAACTCCTGATACGCAGTATTTT. As protein: CASSFSATPDTQYF.